The clone carrying this T cell receptor beta chain turned up a few times. As yet, its antigen is unknown. The source of the sample is a study of cytomegalovirus exposure and HLA in healthy donors. Donors in the study were healthy people who gave bone marrow. Study-wide findings and caveats: Productive rates of about 90% or about 30% were seen for most TCR beta V segments in an earlier analysis.

The study ran its PCR with 60 Vbeta and 13 Jbeta primers. Measured with immunoSEQ multiplex PCR; TCRdb has only the in-frame clones, and not every one. The table records more than 90,000 clones, 76% of them present only once. Sample: PBMCs. This receptor was taken from a man aged 35-49 years in good health and CMV-seronegative.

CDR3 sequence (DNA): TGTGCCAGCAGCTTGGGGAGAACAGATACGCAGTATTTT. Protein product: CASSLGRTDTQYF. The chain is built from TRBV5-4 and TRBJ2-3; unclear D gene. Germline CDR1 is SGHNT and CDR2 is YYREEE (reference sequence). V was pared by 0 bases and J by 3 bases, with 5 bases between. This CDR3 comprises 13 residues.